The text below deals with one T cell receptor beta chain. It has no known antigen specificity. Base qualities are not provided; no much larger clone lies one nucleotide away. V sheds 1 base and J sheds 3 bases, leaving 10 bases between their ends. Reading from cysteine to phenylalanine, the CDR3 counts 14 amino acids. This entry keeps only the CDR3 DNA: 42 bases, framed from base 1. Based on the germline V gene (reference sequence), the CDR1 and CDR2 sequences are SEHNR and FQNEAQ. This sample stems from a study of shared clonotypes between healthy human individuals (TCRdb year 2020). Describing the broader study: A few men and two women, aged 18 to 49 years, made up the cohort. For each donor, CD4 naive and CD4 memory were each run on three plates, CD8 naive on two plates, and CD8 memory on one plate. Blood TCR repertoires of about five healthy adults were deeply sequenced to estimate repertoire size and the extent of clonotype sharing between individuals. To increase sequencing depth and limit assay-specific biases, different laboratories used diverse techniques to prepare libraries and sequence TCR repertoires. Per donor, leukapheresis produced somewhere between about 0.94 and 8.9 billion PBMCs.

Healthy HIV-negative adults with no recently reported acute infections or vaccinations were included as donors. Every donor was a Caucasian adult living in Nashville, Tennessee, USA. The CD8 memory samples were a combination of magnetically selected CD45RO+ cells and CCR7-negative CD45RA+ effector memory (TemRA) cells. After blood collection by leukapheresis, PBMCs were isolated using Ficoll-Histopaque density gradient centrifugation and then cryopreserved in the vapor phase of liquid nitrogen. Purity and quantity of every magnetically sorted T cell population were checked by analytical flow cytometry. Genomic DNA was isolated from each sorted fraction and quantified by UV absorbance on a Nanodrop 2000c. Overall results and qualifications from the work: Naive subsets generally had larger estimated clonotype richness than memory subsets did. Sharing across a few donors was observed for about 5% of naive CD4, under 4% of naive CD8, about 2.5% of memory CD4, and about 0.39% of memory CD8 clonotypes. Sampling was limited to blood, and TCR repertoires in tissue likely differ from TCR repertoires in blood. Incomplete sequencing was indicated by rarefaction of sorted-subset datasets, despite the large sequencing depth. Because the study included a small number of donors, the genetic and exposure-history diversity represented was limited. Compared with non-shared clonotypes, the clonotypes found in all four sorted-subset donors had higher generation probabilities. Pairwise subsampling indicated that sequencing depth was expected to affect the degree of clonotype sharing among donors.

TCR CDR3 regions were amplified from genomic DNA by multiplex PCR using the deep immunoSEQ assay. Extracted genomic DNA from each cell subset was spread evenly across all wells of several immunoSEQ 96-well plates, with each plate serving as a replicate. For sorted subsets, around 200 ng genomic DNA, equal to about 30,000 T cell genomes, was loaded into each replicate PCR. The purified libraries were quantified using a Qubit 3.0 fluorometer, sized with a Bioanalyzer 2100, and then quantified again using the KAPA Library Quantification kit. Every immunoSEQ 96-well plate was sequenced on a separate single-read 150-cycle Illumina NextSeq 550 flow cell. In the original analysis: Because only junctional sequences without quality scores were contained in the immunoSEQ output, filtering matching that applied to full-length reads could not be performed. To assign V/J genes and CDR3, sequences were annotated using PyIR, a Python wrapper for IgBLAST v1.9, with IMGT germline references. Reads were removed for weak V/J assignments (E-value above 1e-6), missing CDR3, stop codons, out-of-frame junctions, or ambiguous translated residues. V3J clonotypes were defined as sequences sharing the same inferred V gene, J gene, and CDR3 amino acid sequence. The percentage overlap between two repertoires was calculated by dividing the number of shared unique clonotypes by the size of the smaller repertoire. Richness of each repertoire was evaluated using RTK rarefaction, the Chao1 estimator, and Recon v2.1 estimates of unobserved clonotypes. Generation probabilities were computed with OLGA for all TCRbeta clonotypes obtained by the gDNA method from a few donors. The immuneACCESS repertoire file appears here via TCRdb, limited to in-frame rearrangements. These files lack a portion of the clones; in checked studies, under half of the deficit traces to unresolved V genes, and the cause of the others is not known. V, J and clone size reflect that table, while D and trimming were determined from the DNA. This sample has approximately 95,000 clones in its table, and under 70% of those were observed once. More than 40% of the sample is in the top ten clones.

The chain was built from TRBV7-9 and TRBJ2-7; the D gene cannot be named for sure. The sequencing input was memory CD8+ T cells sorted from blood. The intended sense of this specimen's cell subset or site label: CD45RO+ cells pooled with CCR7-negative TemRA cells. This TCR derives from a man aged 30-40 years in good health. The sequence in DNA is TGTGCCAGCAGCTTAGGCGCAGGCAACTACGAGCAGTACTTC. It translates to CASSLGAGNYEQYF. Outside the CDR3, residues come from the reference TRBV7-9 and TRBJ2-7 proteins, so the full variable domain is: DTGVSQNPRHKITKRGQNVTFRCDPISEHNRLYWYRQTLGQGPEFLTYFQNEAQLEKSRLLSDRFSAERPKGSFSTLEIQRTEQGDSAMYLCASSLGAGNYEQYFGPGTRLTVT.